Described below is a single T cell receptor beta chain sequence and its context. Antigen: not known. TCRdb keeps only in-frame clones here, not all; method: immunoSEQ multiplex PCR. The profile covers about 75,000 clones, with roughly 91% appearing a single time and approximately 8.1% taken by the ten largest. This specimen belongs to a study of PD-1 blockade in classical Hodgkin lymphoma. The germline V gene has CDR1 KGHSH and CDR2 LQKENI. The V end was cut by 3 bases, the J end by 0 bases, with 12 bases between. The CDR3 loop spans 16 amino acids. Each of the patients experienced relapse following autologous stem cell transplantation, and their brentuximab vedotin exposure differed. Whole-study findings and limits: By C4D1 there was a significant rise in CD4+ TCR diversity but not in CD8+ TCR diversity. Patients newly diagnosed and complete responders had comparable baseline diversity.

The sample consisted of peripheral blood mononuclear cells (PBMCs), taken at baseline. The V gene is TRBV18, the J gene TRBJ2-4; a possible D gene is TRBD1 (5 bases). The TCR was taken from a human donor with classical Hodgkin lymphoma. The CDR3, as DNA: TGTGCCAGCTCACCGGGCCTGACAGTAGCCAAAAACATTCAGTACTTC. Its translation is CASSPGLTVAKNIQYF.